A selection of T cell receptor beta chains follows, all from one sample in a study of PD-1 blockade in classical Hodgkin lymphoma. Data came from immunoSEQ multiplex PCR; TCRdb stores just in-frame clones and leaves some out. The sample yields around 45,000 clones, about nine tenths seen once. The specimen comprised peripheral blood mononuclear cells (PBMCs), sampled at baseline. These receptors originate from a human donor with classical Hodgkin lymphoma. CDR3s include the opening cysteine and the closing phenylalanine or tryptophan. The D gene is left open where the match is weak. Expanded clones are given a class, and other clones once, few, many or no size at all.

J gene | clone size | D gene | V gene | CDR3 DNA | CDR3 protein
TRBJ2-2 | . | . | TRBV7-2 | TGTGCCAGCAGCCTGGGGGCGGGCACCGGGGAGCTGTTTTTT | CASSLGAGTGELFF
TRBJ1-2 | . | TRBD1 | TRBV10-3 | TGTGCCATCAGGGACAGGCTCGGCTACACCTTC | CAIRDRLGYTF
TRBJ2-1 | . | TRBD2 | TRBV11-2 | TGTGCCAGCAGCCCGACTAGCGGGAGGGCCTCGTACAATGAGCAGTTCTTC | CASSPTSGRASYNEQFF
TRBJ2-5 | . | TRBD2 | TRBV5-1 | TGCGCCAGCAGCTTGAGAACAGGACTAGCTGGGGAGACCCAGTACTTC | CASSLRTGLAGETQYF
TRBJ2-1 | . | TRBD2 | TRBV19 | TGTGCCAGTAGGCAACCCGTTAGCGGGGGTTCGTACAATGAGCAGTTCTTC | CASRQPVSGGSYNEQFF
TRBJ2-7 | . | . | TRBV7-8 | TGTGCCAGCAGCTTAGTGTACGGCCCCTACGAGCAGTACTTC | CASSLVYGPYEQYF
TRBJ2-7 | . | . | TRBV27 | TGTGCCAGCAGTTTGCGGCCTGTGGGTCATTTCTCCTACGAGCAGTACTTC | CASSLRPVGHFSYEQYF
TRBJ2-3 | . | TRBD2 | TRBV6-1 | TGTGCCAGCAGTGAAGAGCTAGCGGGTAGGGATACGCAGTATTTT | CASSEELAGRDTQYF
TRBJ1-5 | . | TRBD1 | TRBV2 | TGTGCCAGCAGAGGGGGAGGGGGCGTTGGTCAGCCCCAGCATTTT | CASRGGGGVGQPQHF
TRBJ1-2 | . | . | TRBV6-5 | TGTGCCAGCAGTTACTCTTGGGCCGAAGGCTACACCTTC | CASSYSWAEGYTF
TRBJ2-1 | once | . | TRBV19 | TGTGCCAGTAGTGAAGGCAGGGGACGCAATGAGCAGTTCTTC | CASSEGRGRNEQFF
TRBJ1-3 | . | TRBD1 | TRBV28 | TGTGCCAGCAGTCCTATGACCGGGACAGGGGTTAGAAACACCATATATTTT | CASSPMTGTGVRNTIYF
TRBJ2-1 | . | . | TRBV2 | TGTGCCAGCAGGCCCCGAACAACCGAGCGTGATGAGCAGTTCTTC | CASRPRTTERDEQFF
TRBJ1-2 | once | TRBD1 | TRBV28 | TGTGCCAGCAGTTTGCCGGACAGGGGCGACTACACCTTC | CASSLPDRGDYTF
TRBJ1-1 | . | TRBD1 | TRBV2 | TGTGCCAGCAGTCGGGCGCGTAGACAGGGGGCCGAAGCGGGCACTGAAGCTTTCTTT | CASSRARRQGAEAGTEAFF
TRBJ2-5 | . | . | TRBV5-1 | TGCGCCAGCAGCTTGGAAACTTGGGAAGAGACCCAGTACTTC | CASSLETWEETQYF
TRBJ2-3 | few | . | TRBV5-1 | TGCGCCAGCAGGGATCGAGCATCCCCCGGTGGGGATACGCAGTATTTT | CASRDRASPGGDTQYF
TRBJ1-3 | . | . | TRBV4-1 | TGCGCCAGCAGCCAAGATAGAAGCTCTGGAAACACCATATATTTT | CASSQDRSSGNTIYF
TRBJ1-4 | . | . | TRBV28 | TGTGCCAGCAGTTCGAGGGGGACTAATGAAAAACTGTTTTTT | CASSSRGTNEKLFF
TRBJ1-4 | . | . | TRBV15 | TGTGCCACCAGCAGAGAGGGGACGGTCAATGAAAAACTGTTTTTT | CATSREGTVNEKLFF
TRBJ2-7 | . | . | TRBV20-1 | TGCAGTGCTAGAGTGCGGGAGCAGTACTTC | CSARVREQYF
TRBJ1-1 | . | . | TRBV7-9 | TGTGCCAGCGCTACAGTGGACACTGAAGCTTTCTTT | CASATVDTEAFF
TRBJ2-1 | . | TRBD1 | TRBV19 | TGTGCCAGTAGTTTATGGACAGGGCTGAACAATGAGCAGTTCTTC | CASSLWTGLNNEQFF
TRBJ2-2 | . | . | TRBV11-1 | TGTGCCAGCAGCTTATTGCGTACCGGGGAGCTGTTTTTT | CASSLLRTGELFF
TRBJ1-1 | . | . | TRBV28 | TGTGCCAGCAGCCTACAGGGACCGAACACTGAAGCTTTCTTT | CASSLQGPNTEAFF
TRBJ1-6 | medium-sized | . | TRBV10-3 | TGTGCCATCAGTGGGCAGGAGAATTCACCCCTCCACTTT | CAISGQENSPLHF
TRBJ2-7 | . | . | TRBV2 | TGTGCCAGCAGTGAAAGGCAGCTCTACGAGCAGTACTTC | CASSERQLYEQYF
TRBJ2-5 | . | . | TRBV6-5 | TGTGCCAGCAGCCCCGGGTCCGGGGGAGAGACCCAGTACTTC | CASSPGSGGETQYF
TRBJ2-7 | . | . | TRBV20-1 | TGCAGTGTGGAAGGGTCCTACGAGCAGTACTTC | CSVEGSYEQYF
TRBJ2-7 | . | TRBD1 | TRBV15 | TGTGCCACCAGCAGGATCTCGGGACAGGGGGCCTCCTACGAGCAGTACTTC | CATSRISGQGASYEQYF
TRBJ1-1 | . | . | TRBV6-5 | TGTGCCAGCAGTTACTCGTCTAAGAACACTGAAGCTTTCTTT | CASSYSSKNTEAFF
TRBJ2-1 | . | TRBD2 | TRBV5-1 | TGCGCCAGCAGCCCTGGACTAGCGGGCTCCAATGAGCAGTTCTTC | CASSPGLAGSNEQFF
TRBJ1-1 | . | . | TRBV2 | TGTGCCAGCAGTGAACGTCCTACAGGGAACACTGAAGCTTTCTTT | CASSERPTGNTEAFF
TRBJ2-7 | . | TRBD1 | TRBV7-9 | TGTGCCAGCAGCTTCCCGCCCCAATCCGGGACAGGGATCGAGCAGTACTTC | CASSFPPQSGTGIEQYF
TRBJ2-1 | . | . | TRBV28 | TGTGCCAGCAGGTCTGGACAGCTCTCCTACAATGAGCAGTTCTTC | CASRSGQLSYNEQFF
TRBJ2-2 | . | . | TRBV7-2 | TGTGCCAGCAGCTTGGTTTTGGCAGTCCAAGGCACCGGGGAGCTGTTTTTT | CASSLVLAVQGTGELFF
TRBJ2-5 | . | . | TRBV10-3 | TGTGCCATCAGTGAGTCGAATTCCGCCAGGGGGAGGGAGACCCAGTACTTC | CAISESNSARGRETQYF
TRBJ2-1 | . | TRBD1 | TRBV6-5 | TGTGCCAGCAGCCTGGACAGGCCCTCCTACAATGAGCAGTTCTTC | CASSLDRPSYNEQFF
TRBJ2-7 | . | TRBD1 | TRBV7-8 | TGTGCCAGCAGCTTAACGCGGGGACAGGGTTCCCACGAGCAGTACTTC | CASSLTRGQGSHEQYF
TRBJ2-7 | few | . | TRBV2 | TGTGCCAGCATGTACAGGGCCTACGAGCAGTACTTC | CASMYRAYEQYF
TRBJ2-7 | . | TRBD1 | TRBV9 | TGTGCCAGCAGCGTAGGGCACAGGGGACCGTACGAGCAGTACTTC | CASSVGHRGPYEQYF
TRBJ2-1 | . | TRBD2 | TRBV11-1 | TGTGCCAGCAGCGCAGGGACTAGCGGGGATTACAATGAGCAGTTCTTC | CASSAGTSGDYNEQFF
TRBJ1-1 | . | . | TRBV7-9 | TGTGCCAGCAGCTCTAGATACGAGGGGAACACTGAAGCTTTCTTT | CASSSRYEGNTEAFF
TRBJ2-5 | . | TRBD2 | TRBV19 | TGTGCCAGTAGCACCCTCCGGACTAGCGGGAGGGAGACCCAGTACTTC | CASSTLRTSGRETQYF
TRBJ2-2 | once | TRBD2 | TRBV7-2 | TGTGCCAGCAGCCAGGGACTAGCGGGGTTCACCGGGGAGCTGTTTTTT | CASSQGLAGFTGELFF
TRBJ1-1 | . | . | TRBV5-4 | TGTGCCAGCAGCCCAGGGGATCCTGAAGCTTTCTTT | CASSPGDPEAFF
TRBJ2-3 | . | TRBD2 | TRBV19 | TGTGCCAGTAGTATACGTCTAGCGGGGGGTAGCACAGATACGCAGTATTTT | CASSIRLAGGSTDTQYF
TRBJ2-7 | . | TRBD1 | TRBV7-9 | TGTGCCAGCAGCGCGATTCCGGGACAGGGGGCGATCGAGCAGTACTTC | CASSAIPGQGAIEQYF
TRBJ1-4 | once | TRBD1 | TRBV7-9 | TGTGCCAGCAGCGCCACAGGGGTGGATGAAAAACTGTTTTTT | CASSATGVDEKLFF
TRBJ2-5 | . | . | TRBV5-1 | TGCGCCAGCAGCTCCTACCAACTAAAGGAGACCCAGTACTTC | CASSSYQLKETQYF
TRBJ2-7 | . | . | TRBV6-1 | TGTGCCAGCAGTGAAGCGGGACCCGCGGTCTACGAGCAGTACTTC | CASSEAGPAVYEQYF
TRBJ2-1 | . | . | TRBV18 | TGTGCCAGCTCACCCGGAGGGTACAATGAGCAGTTCTTC | CASSPGGYNEQFF
TRBJ2-5 | . | . | TRBV2 | TGTGCCAGCAACTACCGGGACTCCCAAGAGACCCAGTACTTC | CASNYRDSQETQYF
TRBJ1-5 | few | . | TRBV4-2 | TGTGCCAGCAGCCAAGGAACGGACAGCCCCGGCCAGCCCCAGCATTTT | CASSQGTDSPGQPQHF
TRBJ1-3 | . | . | TRBV18 | TGTGCCAGCTCACCACCCGGGGTAGCCATATATTTT | CASSPPGVAIYF
TRBJ2-7 | . | . | TRBV28 | TGTGCCAGCAGTTTATATGGCTACGAGCAGTACTTC | CASSLYGYEQYF